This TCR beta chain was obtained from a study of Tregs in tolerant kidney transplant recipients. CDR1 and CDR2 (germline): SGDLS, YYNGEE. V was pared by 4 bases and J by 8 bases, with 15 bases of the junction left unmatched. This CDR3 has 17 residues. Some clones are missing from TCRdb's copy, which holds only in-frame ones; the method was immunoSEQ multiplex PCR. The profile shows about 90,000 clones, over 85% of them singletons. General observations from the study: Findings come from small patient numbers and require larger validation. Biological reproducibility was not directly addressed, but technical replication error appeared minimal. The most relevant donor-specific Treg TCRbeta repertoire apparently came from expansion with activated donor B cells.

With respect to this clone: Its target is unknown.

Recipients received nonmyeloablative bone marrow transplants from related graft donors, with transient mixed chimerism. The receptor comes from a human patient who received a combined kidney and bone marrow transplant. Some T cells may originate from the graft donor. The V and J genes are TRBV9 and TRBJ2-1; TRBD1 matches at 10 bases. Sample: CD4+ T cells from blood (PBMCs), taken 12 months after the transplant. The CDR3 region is CASSLLTGGHSADEQFF. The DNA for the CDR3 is TGTGCCAGCAGCCTCCTGACAGGGGGCCACTCTGCGGATGAGCAGTTCTTC.